This TCR beta chain was documented in a study of T cell clusters in autoimmune cytopenias. One tube held mixed TRB-A and TRB-B primer pools for touch-down PCR. TCRdb re-called the multiplex PCR reads and shows each CDR3 protein once, DNA omitted. Its table records about 1,500 distinct CDR3 sequences. Roughly 38,000 genome equivalents of blood DNA were amplified for TRB. There are 12 residues in the CDR3. The V gene's germline CDR1 is MNHNS and CDR2 SASEGT. This sample was also put to use in a study of T cell repertoires in aging, cancer and after chemotherapy.

The chain is built from TRBV6-1 and TRBJ1-5. The TCR comes from a human donor with chronic lymphocytic leukemia. Sequencing input: peripheral blood. This chain's CDR3 is CASSDLVRPQHF.